This TCR beta chain was obtained from a study of blood T cell repertoires in COVID-19. Study information: Samples of COVID-19 (acute and convalescent) were obtained from the United States, Italy and Spain. From T cells, B-cell-depleted T cells, or PBMCs came the material, which was cDNA or gDNA.

Per the authors' pipeline: Counts of nucleated cells, estimated from reference gene primer amplification, were obtained. TCRdb's table, derived via immunoSEQ multiplex PCR, lists solely in-frame clones and lacks some. Clonal size and the V and J genes are those of that table, whereas D and trimming came from the DNA. The sample has around 99,000 clones, approximately 90% seen once. V dropped 5 bases and J dropped 2; count of bases not matched to a gene: 10. This CDR3 has 17 amino acids. From germline, CDR1 is SGHTA and CDR2 FQGNSA. J is TRBJ2-1 and V is TRBV7-2; TRBD1 agrees at 9 bases. The source is a human donor in a cohort sampled during active COVID-19. Sequenced sample: peripheral blood. CDR3 sequence reads: CASSLRRQGGAYNEQFF. The CDR3 DNA reads as TGTGCCAGCAGCCTCCGGAGACAGGGGGGCGCCTACAATGAGCAGTTCTTC.